This entry lists 30 T cell receptor beta chains sequenced from one sample in a study of blood T cell repertoires in COVID-19 (dated by TCRdb to the early 2020s). The method behind the library was the immunoSEQ multiplex PCR assay. Entries here come from immuneACCESS through TCRdb and include only in-frame sequences with V and J called. Some clones fail to appear in such tables; in the studies checked, an unresolved V gene covers under half of the shortfall, and the cause of the remainder is unknown. The sample contains around 300,000 clones, 70% to 90% of them found a single time. The ten largest clones add up to 6% to 9% of the sample. What was sequenced was peripheral blood. The receptors originated from a human donor in a cohort sampled during active COVID-19.

The chain carries TRBV19 and TRBJ1-5, with D possibly being TRBD1 (5 bases). CDR1 and CDR2 from the germline V gene are LNHDA and SQIVND (reference sequence). V was pared by 6 bases and J by 3 bases, with 12 bases between. The CDR3 runs to 14 residues. The CDR3 loop is CASRPDRFNQPQHF. DNA of the CDR3: TGTGCCAGTAGGCCCGACAGATTCAATCAGCCCCAGCATTTT. Drawing the rest from reference TRBV19 and TRBJ1-5, the complete variable domain is DGGITQSPKYLFRKEGQNVTLSCEQNLNHDAMYWYRQDPGQGLRLIYYSQIVNDFQKGDIAEGYSVSREKKESFPLTVTSAQKNPTAFYLCASRPDRFNQPQHFGDGTRLSIL.

This clone turned up a few times. Other nucleotide sequences in the sample specify the same CDR3. The V and J genes are TRBV5-1 and TRBJ1-5, with TRBD1 matching 7 bases. Germline lookup yields CDR1 SGHRS and CDR2 YFSETQ. The CDR3 runs to 14 residues. The V and J ends lost 3 bases and 2 bases, in that order; junction bases with no gene match: 2. Here the CDR3 DNA reads TGCGCCAGCAGCTCTGGACAGGGCAATCAGCCCCAGCATTTT. Translating gives CASSSGQGNQPQHF.

This clone was seen just once. This chain joins TRBV7-2 and TRBJ2-7, with D perhaps matching TRBD1 (6 bases). V was clipped by 5 bases and J by 2 bases, with 13 bases between them. This CDR3 has 14 amino acids. Germline values: CDR1 SGHTA, CDR2 FQGNSA. CDR3: CASSNNRAAYEQYF. The CDR3, as DNA: TGTGCCAGCAGCAATAACAGGGCGGCCTACGAGCAGTACTTC.

The V and J genes are TRBV25-1 and TRBJ2-7, with D maybe TRBD2 (7 bases). The CDR3 runs to 16 residues. V was trimmed by 2 bases and J by 1 base, leaving 15 bases between them. CDR1 MGHDK and CDR2 SYGVNS come from the germline V gene. CDR3 in DNA: TGTGCCAGCAGTGAAGTTGGCGGGGGCTCGTCCTACGAGCAGTACTTC. Encoded protein: CASSEVGGGSSYEQYF.

This chain connects TRBV2 to TRBJ2-7; 7 bases fit TRBD2. The CDR3 loop spans 13 amino acids. J lost 2 bases, V lost 9 bases, and 7 bases had no gene match. Per the germline V gene, CDR1 is SNHLY and CDR2 is FYNNEI. CDR3: CASNREGAYEQYF. In DNA, the CDR3 is TGTGCCAGTAATAGGGAGGGCGCCTACGAGCAGTACTTC.

The chain couples TRBV6-6 to TRBJ2-4; a weak D match, TRBD2 (6 bases). The CDR3 sequence is 13 residues long. Germline-derived CDR1 and CDR2 are MNHNY and SVGAGI (reference sequence). Between the trimmed V and J ends, which lost 1 base and 8 bases, there was a span of 9 bases. CDR3 sequence: CASSYLGEDIQYF. The CDR3 DNA is TGTGCCAGCAGTTACTTAGGGGAGGACATTCAGTACTTC.

V usage is TRBV23-1 and J usage is TRBJ1-6; 7 nucleotides match TRBD1. TRBV23-1 belongs to the ORF category, with a function that is uncertain. The J segment lost 5 bases and the V segment lost 7 bases, leaving 8 bases of the junction unmatched. This CDR3 spans 15 amino acids. CDR3 region: CASTIRDSNNSPLHF. The CDR3 DNA reads TGCGCCAGCACAATCCGGGACAGTAATAATTCACCCCTCCACTTT.

The rearrangement uses TRBV5-4 and TRBJ1-1; D gene uncertain. The V end was cut by 3 bases, the J end by 3 bases, with 12 bases between. The CDR3 runs 14 residues. In germline, CDR1 is SGHNT, CDR2 YYREEE (reference sequence). The CDR3: CASSSERADTEAFF. Here the CDR3 DNA reads TGTGCCAGCAGCTCCGAACGAGCGGACACTGAAGCTTTCTTT.

The gene calls are TRBV19 and TRBJ1-5; D may be TRBD1 (5 bases). The V gene lost 6 bases and the J gene lost 4 bases, with 10 bases spanning the gap. This CDR3 comprises 13 residues. CDR1 and CDR2 from the germline V gene are LNHDA and SQIVND (reference sequence). The CDR3 sequence is CASSQGPNQPQHF. The CDR3 DNA sequence: TGTGCCAGTAGCCAGGGCCCGAATCAGCCCCAGCATTTT.

The chain is built from TRBV9 and TRBJ2-1; D uncertain. V lost 3 bases and J lost 7, with 5 bases in between. Germline V CDR1 and CDR2: SGDLS, YYNGEE. CDR3 length: 11 amino acids. CDR3: CASSGRNEQFF. The CDR3 region has the DNA TGTGCCAGCAGCGGCCGGAATGAGCAGTTCTTC.

This clone showed up just a few times. The V call is TRBV5-1, the J call TRBJ2-3, with 14 bases fitting TRBD2. Germline V gene lookup returns CDR1 SGHRS and CDR2 YFSETQ. V lost 3 bases to trimming and J lost 6 bases; unmatched junction nucleotides: 6. The CDR3 covers 16 residues. CDR3 sequence: CASSSPGLAGADTQYF. The CDR3 bases are TGCGCCAGCAGCTCTCCGGGACTAGCGGGGGCTGATACGCAGTATTTT.

V usage is TRBV6-5 and J usage is TRBJ1-2; D remains ambiguous. Trimming pared 7 bases from V and 5 bases from J, leaving 11 bases between. The V gene's germline CDR1 is MNHEY and CDR2 SVGAGI. This CDR3 has 12 amino acids. CDR3 region: CASKDGGYGYTF. Written as DNA, the CDR3 is TGTGCCAGCAAGGACGGAGGTTATGGCTACACCTTC.

The chain combines TRBV7-6 with TRBJ2-5; 10 bases line up with TRBD1. The J segment lost 5 bases and the V segment lost 1 base, leaving 7 bases of the junction unmatched. This CDR3 has 16 amino acids. Germline CDR1 reads SGHVS; CDR2 reads FNYEAQ. The CDR3 is CASSLVAPGQGETQYF. CDR3 nucleotides: TGTGCCAGCAGCTTAGTAGCTCCGGGACAGGGGGAGACCCAGTACTTC.

The rearrangement links TRBV7-2 to TRBJ2-1; tentative D call: TRBD2 (6 bases). Germline loops: CDR1 SGHTA, CDR2 FQGNSA. With 2 bases removed from V and 8 bases from J, the gap between germline ends came to 13 bases. This CDR3 is built from 14 residues. The CDR3 DNA follows: TGTGCCAGCAGCTTACCGGGGGTTGGGCATGAGCAGTTCTTC. Translating it yields CASSLPGVGHEQFF.

This rearrangement joins TRBV19 to TRBJ2-4, with D unresolved. V was trimmed by 7 bases and J by 2 bases, leaving 12 bases between them. The CDR3 spans 14 residues. The germline gives CDR1 LNHDA, CDR2 SQIVND (reference sequence). CDR3 bases: TGTGCCAGTAATTCTCCGGGTACCAAAAACATTCAGTACTTC. It translates to CASNSPGTKNIQYF.

This rearrangement joins TRBV10-3 to TRBJ2-7; 9 bases align to TRBD2. The germline V gene has CDR1 ENHRY and CDR2 SYGVKD. The V and J ends lost 0 bases and 3 bases, in that order; junction bases with no gene match: 9. This CDR3 has 17 residues. The CDR3 protein is CAISESTASGADYEQYF. In DNA form, the CDR3 reads TGTGCCATCAGTGAGTCGACGGCTAGCGGGGCCGACTACGAGCAGTACTTC.

V usage is TRBV5-4 and J usage is TRBJ2-3; 13 positions match TRBD2. Trimming took 3 bases from V and 5 from J; bases not matched to a gene: 9. CDR3 length: 17 residues. CDR1 is SGHNT, CDR2 YYREEE, per germline (reference sequence). The CDR3 is CASSSTTSGGLRDTQYF. In nucleotides, the CDR3 is TGTGCCAGCAGCTCGACGACTAGCGGGGGGTTAAGAGATACGCAGTATTTT.

V is TRBV12-3 or TRBV12-4 and J is TRBJ2-7; the D is unclear. This CDR3 has 13 residues. V shed 1 base and J shed 0 bases, with 4 bases lying between them. CDR3 sequence: CASSLGPSYEQYF. For the CDR3, the DNA is TGTGCCAGCAGTTTAGGGCCCTCCTACGAGCAGTACTTC.

The gene calls are TRBV3-1 (or the pseudogene TRBV3-2) and TRBJ2-4; no reliable D call. V was shortened by 1 base and J by 6 bases, with 7 bases between the two germline ends. The V gene's germline CDR1 is LGHDT and CDR2 YNNKEL (reference sequence). The CDR3 totals 13 residues. This CDR3 reads CASSQGAVNIQYF. In nucleotides, the CDR3 is TGTGCCAGCAGCCAAGGGGCAGTAAACATTCAGTACTTC.

This clone is a singleton in its sample. The chain employs TRBV24-1 and TRBJ2-3, with a possible D match to TRBD2 (6 bases). Germline V gene lookup returns CDR1 KGHDR and CDR2 SFDVKD. This CDR3 spans 15 amino acids. Trimming shortened V by 4 bases and J by 2 bases, and 12 bases separated the two germline ends. The chain's CDR3 is CATSEGTGVTDTQYF. Written as DNA, the CDR3 is TGTGCCACCAGTGAAGGGACGGGGGTCACAGATACGCAGTATTTT.

The chain has TRBV24-1 and TRBJ1-2, with TRBD1 matching 8 bases. Germline V CDR1 and CDR2: KGHDR, SFDVKD. V lost 4 bases and J lost 5; bases outside the gene matches: 5. The length of the CDR3 is 14 residues. The CDR3 sequence: CATSEGTGSYGYTF. The DNA for the CDR3 is TGTGCCACCAGTGAAGGGACAGGCTCGTATGGCTACACCTTC.

A few counts support this clone. V gene TRBV4-2 combines with J gene TRBJ1-5, with a tentative D call TRBD1 (6 bases). Trimming cost V 3 bases and J 3 bases, with 12 bases left between them. The CDR3 sequence is 15 residues long. Germline values: CDR1 LGHNA, CDR2 YNFKEQ. This chain's CDR3 is CASSQTRTDNQPQHF. The DNA for the CDR3 is TGTGCCAGCAGCCAGACAAGGACAGACAATCAGCCCCAGCATTTT.

J is TRBJ2-7 and V is TRBV4-1; weak D call: TRBD1 (6 bases). This CDR3 comprises 14 residues. V was trimmed by 2 bases and J by 5 bases, leaving 13 bases between them. Per the germline V gene, CDR1 is MGHRA and CDR2 is YSYEKL. CDR3 in DNA: TGCGCCAGCAGCCAAAACACAGGGATCGACGAGCAGTACTTC. Protein product: CASSQNTGIDEQYF.

The rearrangement joins TRBV9 to TRBJ2-6, with 7 bases lining up with TRBD1. The CDR3 is 18 amino acids. Germline V CDR1 and CDR2: SGDLS, YYNGEE. Trimming removed 3 bases from V and 1 base from J; junction bases left unmatched: 10. The CDR3 sequence: CASSERQGVFSGANVLTF. CDR3 bases: TGTGCCAGCAGCGAAAGACAGGGAGTCTTTTCTGGGGCCAACGTCCTGACTTTC.

The CDR3 sequence is CASSYFDRGQGEQYF. The CDR3 DNA reads TGTGCCAGCAGTTACTTTGACAGGGGCCAGGGCGAGCAGTACTTC. The chain uses TRBV6-5 and TRBJ2-7, with 8 nucleotides matching TRBD1. Per germline, CDR1 MNHEY and CDR2 SVGAGI. The CDR3 runs to 15 residues. The trim removed 1 base at V and 6 bases at J, leaving 8 bases unmatched.

This chain joins TRBV28 and TRBJ1-1; 8 bases match TRBD1. The CDR3 sequence is 15 residues long. Germline V CDR1 and CDR2: MDHEN, SYDVKM. After removal of 6 bases from V and 4 bases from J, the junction contained 10 bases not matched to a gene. DNA of the CDR3: TGTGCCAGCAGGTCCCGGGACAGGTACGTCACTGAAGCTTTCTTT. Translation: CASRSRDRYVTEAFF.

V and J are TRBV9 and TRBJ2-2; TRBD2 might be the D (6 bases). The V end lost 2 bases, the J end lost 5 bases, and 13 bases lay between the germline ends. This CDR3 is built from 15 residues. Per germline, CDR1 SGDLS and CDR2 YYNGEE. The CDR3 here is CASSVGLAITGELFF. CDR3 sequence (DNA): TGTGCCAGCAGCGTTGGCCTAGCGATAACCGGGGAGCTGTTTTTT.

This clone has just one count. This chain joins TRBV20-1 and TRBJ2-5, with D uncertain. This CDR3 region has 11 residues. V lost 0 bases and J 7 bases, leaving 6 bases between the germline ends. Germline V gene data show CDR1 as DFQATT and CDR2 as SNEGSKA (reference sequence). CDR3 nucleotides: TGCAGTGCTAGAGATGCGAGGACCCAGTACTTC. Its translation: CSARDARTQYF.

The chain carries TRBV4-1 and TRBJ2-1, with 14 bases aligning to TRBD2. From germline, CDR1 is MGHRA and CDR2 YSYEKL. The CDR3 has 16 residues. V shed 5 bases and J 7 bases; nucleotides not matched to a gene: 7. Here the CDR3 reads CASSSGTSGGRNEQFF. The CDR3 nucleotides read TGCGCCAGCAGCTCAGGGACTAGCGGGGGTAGAAATGAGCAGTTCTTC.

As regards this clone: An end of the junction does not agree with germline; a read error may underlie this. The chain joins TRBV30 to TRBJ1-1, with D possibly being TRBD1 (5 bases). Germline values: CDR1 GTSNPN, CDR2 SVGIG (reference sequence). The CDR3 is made up of 12 amino acids. CDR3: CAWSIWEGRVGF. CDR3 nucleotides: TGTGCCTGGAGCATCTGGGAGGGGCGCGTAGGATTT.